These T cell receptor beta chains were read from a single sample in a study of early T cells in non-severe SARS-CoV-2 infection. TCRdb re-called the 5' RACE reads with MiXCR, one entry per CDR3 protein. The repertoire holds around 50,000 distinct CDR3 sequences, with over 3.5% as singletons. Material: whole blood. Every receptor here comes from an adult who was a healthcare worker with PCR-confirmed SARS-CoV-2 infection or an uninfected control (not recorded which). Each CDR3 is given with its conserved first and last residue. The D gene is left open where the match is weak. Clone size is shown for a subset of rows, as once, few, many or a class of expanded clone.

TRBV4-3	many	TRBD2	TRBJ2-3	19	TGCGCCAGCAGCCAAGATGACTCTCGCACTAGCGGGAGAACAGATACGCAGTATTTT	CASSQDDSRTSGRTDTQYF
TRBV12-3/TRBV12-4	many	-	TRBJ2-7	12	TGTGCCAGCAGCCGGGGCTCCTACGAGCAGTACTTC	CASSRGSYEQYF
TRBV3-1	many	TRBD2	TRBJ2-1	14	TGTGCCAGCAGCCCCCGGGCGGGGGATACTGAGCAGTTCTTC	CASSPRAGDTEQFF
TRBV7-7	few	-	TRBJ1-1	13	TGTGCCAGCAGCCAGCACAGAGGCACTGAAGCTTTCTTT	CASSQHRGTEAFF
TRBV14	many	-	TRBJ1-2	13	TGTGCCAGCAGCCAAGATCACAGCTATGGCTACACCTTC	CASSQDHSYGYTF
TRBV6-1	many	TRBD2	TRBJ2-5	16	TGTGCCAGCAGCAGACTAGCGGGAGATCGACGGGAGACCCAGTACTTC	CASSRLAGDRRETQYF
TRBV7-2	many	-	TRBJ2-3	13	TGTGCCAGCAGCTTAGTAAAAAGAGATACGCAGTATTTT	CASSLVKRDTQYF
TRBV27	few	-	TRBJ2-5	13	TGTGCCAGCGCTGACGGGATTTTTGGGACCCAGTACTTC	CASADGIFGTQYF
TRBV30	few	-	TRBJ2-7	13	TGTGCCTGGAGTCCGGGAAACTCCTACGAGCAGTACTTC	CAWSPGNSYEQYF
TRBV6-1	-	-	TRBJ2-7	13	TGTGCCAGCAGTGACGGCGGGGCCTACGAGCAGTACTTC	CASSDGGAYEQYF
TRBV5-1	-	-	TRBJ2-6	17	TGCGCCAGCAGCTTCCTGGGCGCATACTCTGGGGCCAACGTCCTGACTTTC	CASSFLGAYSGANVLTF
TRBV19	-	-	TRBJ1-1	17	TGTGCCAGTAGTTTCCAATACTTACAAAGCCCGAACGCTGAAGCTTTCTTT	CASSFQYLQSPNAEAFF
TRBV19	-	-	TRBJ2-7	15	TGTGCCAGTAGTAGGGTCAGCTCTTTCATCAACGAGCAGTACTTC	CASSRVSSFINEQYF
TRBV2	many	-	TRBJ2-1	15	TGTGCCAGCAGTGGGGGCTATCAAAACTACAATGAGCAGTTCTTC	CASSGGYQNYNEQFF
TRBV29-1	-	TRBD2	TRBJ2-1	14	TGCAGCGCGGGCGGCGGGAGTATCTACAATGAGCAGTTCTTC	CSAGGGSIYNEQFF